The present TCR beta chain was sequenced within a study of T cell responses to AZD1222 COVID-19 vaccine (dated by TCRdb to 2020 to 2022). Regarding the study in general: A total of around 240 trial participants underwent TCR sequencing, of whom 207 received two doses of AZD1222 and about 26 received two doses of the MenACWY control vaccine. Enrollment into the trials was organized by age into subgroups of 18-55, 56-69 and 70-plus years, and those subgroups contained about 160, 30 and 59 TCR-sequenced participants, respectively.

Reading from cysteine to phenylalanine, the CDR3 counts 16 amino acids. Only the CDR3 portion is preserved as DNA: 48 bases, with reading frame beginning at the first base. V drops 5 bases and J drops 8 bases, leaving 19 bases in between. CDR1 and CDR2, per the germline V gene, are MDHEN and SYDVKM. The CDR3 regions of human TCRbeta chains were subjected to immunosequencing. Per the authors' processing: Repertoire TCRs were matched against a reference library of SARS-CoV-2-specific TCRs generated with the MIRA antigen-specificity platform. Breadth was defined as the fraction of unique TCRs that were SARS-CoV-2-associated, and depth was defined as the fraction of total T cells that were SARS-CoV-2-associated. Using the MIRA data, each spike-specific TCR was assigned both to the spike region to which the TCR was reactive and to a CD4 or CD8 class. Log10-transformed breadth and depth values were compared by one-way ANOVA with Sidak's multiple comparisons tests. This immuneACCESS table, as held by TCRdb, lists in-frame sequences with V and J called but not all clones. Of the missing ones, under half trace to an unresolved V gene in checked studies; the others have no known cause. The D gene and trimming were derived from the DNA, and the V and J assignments and clone size from that table. Present in this sample are approximately 150,000 clones, more than 90% of which were seen just once. Jointly, the top ten make up approximately 2.1% of the sample.

This clone occurred once. What this receptor recognizes is not known. No base quality values were provided; no much bigger clone lies one nucleotide off. Taken with the paper, the label for time point translates to: about 28 days (+/-7) after the second vaccine dose. AZD1222 recipients with second doses at about 4 weeks or about 12 weeks were pooled, because spike-specific TCR depth and breadth did not differ between schedules. The vaccinee samples were drawn from two UK trials, COV001 and COV002, one of which was a single-blind randomized controlled phase 2/3 trial testing AZD1222 (ChAdOx1 nCoV-19) in healthy adults. For TCRbeta chain sequencing, PBMC samples from trial participants were taken at day 0 and at day 28 after the second dose. General findings and caveats noted by the study authors: Participants were mostly white British and included more females than males, and it was suggested by the authors that clonal diversity may have been underestimated. In the small 56-69-year group, the increase in depth fell short of significance, most likely because of low power. Because no day 14 peak-response samples were available, the repertoires could be characterized only after the peak T cell response. Spike-specific TCR breadth and depth rose significantly after two AZD1222 doses compared with day 0 and with MenACWY recipients. Conclusions about previously exposed vaccinees are limited, since just a handful of AZD1222 recipients were seropositive for SARS-CoV-2 at baseline. Epitopes outside the regions mutated in the B.1.351 and B.1.1.7 variants were reportedly recognized by nearly half of the unique spike-specific TCRs. CD4 TCRs associated with the vaccine covered the entire spike protein, and the dominant responses were in regions 160-218 and 743-854.

The TCR comes from an adult who received the AZD1222 COVID-19 vaccine. The sample consisted of peripheral blood, taken 28 days after the second AZD1222 dose. The chain employs TRBV28 and TRBJ1-6; possibly the D gene is TRBD1, per 5 matching bases. Read as DNA, the sequence is TGTGCCAGCAGTCTCATGCTGGCGACAGAGTATTCACCCCTCCACTTT. This gives the protein CASSLMLATEYSPLHF.